This record concerns one T cell receptor beta chain sequence. This sample is drawn from a study of response to subunit inactivated influenza vaccine. Germline V gene data show CDR1 as SGDLS and CDR2 as YYNGEE. CDR3 length: 15 amino acids. The ends lost 3 bases at V and 5 bases at J; junction bases unmatched: 9. MiXCR was run by TCRdb on the RT-PCR reads, yielding one entry per CDR3 protein. Among hundreds of thousands of distinct CDR3 sequences listed, 14% were seen once. This specimen consisted of PBMCs from blood, obtained approximately 15 days before vaccination. This chain connects TRBV9 to TRBJ2-7; TRBD1 matches at 9 bases. The receptor was derived from a man in his forties or fifties who received an inactivated influenza vaccine. The CDR3 coding sequence is TGTGCCAGCAGCGGGGGACAGGGAGAGGCCCACGAGCAGTACTTC. Encoded protein: CASSGGQGEAHEQYF.